This T cell receptor beta chain was recorded in a study of beta chain features in type 1 diabetes. Purities over 98% were achieved in all sorted populations. Every isolated RNA sample was fully reverse transcribed, so sequencing captured expressed TCRB transcripts. Sequenced by immunoSEQ multiplex PCR; TCRdb stores in-frame clones only, minus some. The data show 450,000 or so clones, approximately 10% seen once. The ends lost 4 bases at V and 5 bases at J; junction bases unmatched: 12. CDR3 length: 16 residues. CDR1 SGDLS and CDR2 YYNGEE come from the germline V gene. The sample was naive CD4+ T cells from blood. This sequence originates from a woman aged 18 to 35 in good health. The chain has TRBV9 and TRBJ2-5; 9 positions agree with TRBD1. In DNA, the CDR3 is TGTGCCAGCAGCCCCCGCCGGGACAGGGAGTGGGAGACCCAGTACTTC. Amino acids: CASSPRRDREWETQYF.